Below are 15 T cell receptor beta chains sequenced from a single sample in a study of CD8 T cells in ankylosing spondylitis. TCRdb fed the 5' RACE reads into MiXCR, producing one record per CDR3 protein. This repertoire shows 250,000 or so distinct CDR3 sequences, 24% found once; its top ten account for 0.5% to 0.65%. Sample: blood, either unsorted or a sorted T cell fraction (not recorded which). These receptors were obtained from a male donor with ankylosing spondylitis or in good health (not recorded which).

The chain combines TRBV20-1 with TRBJ2-3; the D call may be TRBD1 or TRBD2 (6 bases each). This CDR3 has 12 residues. Germline-derived CDR1 and CDR2 are DFQATT and SNEGSKA (reference sequence). Between the trimmed V and J ends, which lost 4 bases and 5 bases, there was a span of 10 bases. The CDR3 region has the DNA TGCAGTGCTAACGGGGGCGGAGATACGCAGTATTTT. This translates into CSANGGGDTQYF.

The chain combines TRBV11-2 with TRBJ2-1; TRBD2 matches 8 bases. V dropped 8 bases and J dropped 6; count of bases not matched to a gene: 12. The CDR3 is 15 residues long. Germline CDR1 SGHAT, CDR2 FQNNGV. The CDR3 DNA sequence: TGTGCCAGCCGCCCCGGGACTAGTCGATTCAATGAGCAGTTCTTC. This gives the protein CASRPGTSRFNEQFF.

V and J are TRBV10-3 and TRBJ1-1; D is perhaps TRBD1 (5 bases). CDR3 length: 14 amino acids. Trimming pared 0 bases from V and 1 base from J, leaving 6 bases between. Germline V gene sequence: CDR1 ENHRY, CDR2 SYGVKD. The CDR3 bases are TGTGCCATCAGTGAGTCGGGGCGGAACACTGAAGCTTTCTTT. Amino acids: CAISESGRNTEAFF.

This clonotype has a handful of counts. The chain is built from TRBV20-1 and TRBJ2-7; perhaps TRBD1 as D (6 bases). The germline gives CDR1 DFQATT, CDR2 SNEGSKA (reference sequence). There are 13 residues in the CDR3. The V end was cut by 5 bases, the J end by 7 bases, with 18 bases between. For the CDR3, the DNA is TGCAGTGCTCCCCTACAGGGAATGAGGGAGCAGTACTTC. Amino acids: CSAPLQGMREQYF.

This clonotype was observed a few times. The chain has TRBV20-1 and TRBJ1-5; D perhaps matches TRBD1 (6 bases). Per germline, CDR1 DFQATT and CDR2 SNEGSKA (reference sequence). The V gene lost 1 base and the J gene lost 6 bases, with 16 bases spanning the gap. The CDR3 loop spans 15 amino acids. The CDR3 protein is CSARGVGGQVQPQHF. DNA for the CDR3: TGCAGTGCTAGAGGGGTCGGGGGGCAGGTTCAGCCCCAGCATTTT.

This clonotype was detected ten times or more. The gene calls are TRBV12-3 or TRBV12-4 and TRBJ2-7, with a weak D call TRBD2 (6 bases). The ends were cut back, 8 bases at V and 3 bases at J, with 11 bases in the middle. The CDR3 loop spans 12 amino acids. The CDR3 DNA reads as TGTGCCAGCGGTTCGGGGGTCTACGAGCAGTACTTC. It encodes CASGSGVYEQYF.

This clonotype was seen ten or more times. This chain uses TRBV20-1 with TRBJ2-3; D gene uncertain. Germline CDR1 is DFQATT and CDR2 is SNEGSKA (reference sequence). V lost 6 bases to trimming and J lost 6 bases, with 10 bases between them. This CDR3 is built from 11 residues. This chain's CDR3 is CSAALLDTQYF. CDR3 in DNA: TGCAGTGCCGCCCTATTGGATACGCAGTATTTT.

This clonotype was counted only a few times. The rearrangement links TRBV29-1 to TRBJ1-1; D might be TRBD1 (6 bases). Germline lookup yields CDR1 SQVTM and CDR2 ANQGSEA. This CDR3 contains 13 residues. Trimming cost V 4 bases and J 5 bases, with 14 bases left between them. The chain's CDR3 is CSVAQGLGTEAFF. The CDR3, as DNA: TGCAGCGTTGCTCAGGGGTTGGGAACTGAAGCTTTCTTT.

The rearrangement links TRBV20-1 to TRBJ2-5, with 8 bases fitting TRBD2. The V gene end was trimmed by 5 bases and the J gene end by 5 bases; junction bases not matched to a gene: 7. The CDR3 extends over 13 amino acids. CDR1 is DFQATT and CDR2 is SNEGSKA in the germline V gene (reference sequence). CDR3 DNA: TGCAGTGCTCACGGGGGGGGGATGGAGACCCAGTACTTC. Translated, it gives CSAHGGGMETQYF.

V and J are TRBV10-3 and TRBJ2-7; tentatively, D is TRBD1 (5 bases). This CDR3 is 16 amino acids long. The ends were cut back, 4 bases at V and 0 bases at J, with 16 bases in the middle. Germline CDR1 is ENHRY and CDR2 is SYGVKD. The CDR3 is CAISVRGDGYSYEQYF. CDR3 DNA sequence: TGTGCCATCAGTGTAAGGGGTGACGGGTACTCCTACGAGCAGTACTTC.

In this sample, this clonotype turned up many times. V and J are TRBV29-1 and TRBJ2-4, with 7 nucleotides matching TRBD1. V was pared by 0 bases and J by 7 bases, with 9 bases of the junction left unmatched. The CDR3 consists of 15 residues. CDR1 is SQVTM, CDR2 ANQGSEA, per germline. Here the CDR3 reads CSVEDYYRGANIQYF. The CDR3 bases are TGCAGCGTTGAAGATTATTACAGGGGTGCGAACATTCAGTACTTC.

This clonotype was detected a few times. J is TRBJ2-5 and V is TRBV20-1; D is perhaps TRBD1 (6 bases). Germline V gene data show CDR1 as DFQATT and CDR2 as SNEGSKA (reference sequence). The CDR3 covers 15 residues. This CDR3 reads CSGALGGVKYGTQYF. In DNA form, the CDR3 reads TGCAGCGGGGCCCTAGGGGGAGTGAAGTACGGGACCCAGTACTTC.

The V call is TRBV20-1, the J call TRBJ2-3; 11 bases line up with TRBD2. In germline, CDR1 is DFQATT, CDR2 SNEGSKA (reference sequence). The V gene end was trimmed by 5 bases and the J gene end by 9 bases; junction bases not matched to a gene: 4. The length of the CDR3 is 12 residues. DNA for the CDR3: TGCAGTGCTTTAGCGGGGGGGGCGACGCAGTATTTT. Residues: CSALAGGATQYF.

V usage is TRBV6-5 and J usage is TRBJ1-5; 8 nucleotides match TRBD1. Germline V CDR1 and CDR2: MNHEY, SVGAGI. CDR3 length: 16 amino acids. The ends lost 2 bases at V and 4 bases at J; junction bases unmatched: 7. The CDR3 is CASSYRGTGKNQPQHF. CDR3 DNA: TGTGCCAGCAGTTACCGAGGGACAGGCAAAAATCAGCCCCAGCATTTT.

The rearrangement uses TRBV12-3 or TRBV12-4 and TRBJ2-3; 10 nucleotides align to TRBD2. The CDR3 is 15 residues long. The junction had 3 bases not matched to a gene; V was cut back by 6 bases and J by 0 bases. The CDR3, as DNA: TGTGCCAGCAGCAGCGGGGGGGCGAGCACAGATACGCAGTATTTT. It yields the protein CASSSGGASTDTQYF.